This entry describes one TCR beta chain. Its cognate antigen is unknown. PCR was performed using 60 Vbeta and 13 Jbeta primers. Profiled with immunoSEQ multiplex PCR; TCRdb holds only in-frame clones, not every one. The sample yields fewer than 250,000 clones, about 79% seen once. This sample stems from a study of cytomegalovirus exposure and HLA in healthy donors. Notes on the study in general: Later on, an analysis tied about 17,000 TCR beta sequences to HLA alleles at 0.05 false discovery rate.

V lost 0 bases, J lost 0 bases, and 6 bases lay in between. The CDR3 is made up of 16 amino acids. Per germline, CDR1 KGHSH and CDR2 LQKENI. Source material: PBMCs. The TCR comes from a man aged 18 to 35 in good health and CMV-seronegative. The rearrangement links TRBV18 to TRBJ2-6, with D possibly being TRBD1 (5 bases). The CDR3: CASSPPTASGANVLTF. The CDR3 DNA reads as TGTGCCAGCTCACCACCGACAGCCTCTGGGGCCAACGTCCTGACTTTC. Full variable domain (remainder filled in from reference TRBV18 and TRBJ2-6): NAGVMQNPRHLVRRRGQEARLRCSPMKGHSHVYWYRQLPEEGLKFMVYLQKENIIDESGMPKERFSAEFPKEGPSILRIQQVVRGDSAAYFCASSPPTASGANVLTFGAGSRLTVL.